This record concerns one T cell receptor beta chain sequence. As yet, its antigen is unknown. Sequencing used immunoSEQ multiplex PCR; TCRdb keeps in-frame clones, though not all of them. The sample lists roughly 2.2 million clones, just under 95% occurring once. The sample belongs to a study of shared clonotypes between healthy human individuals. Study details: CD4 naive and memory got three plates each, CD8 naive two, CD8 memory one. Study results and limitations: Against clonotypes common to all four donors, non-shared ones had lower generation probabilities. Several donors held approximately 5% of naive CD4 clonotypes in common.

Trimming removed 3 bases from V and 2 bases from J, with 12 bases in between. The CDR3 runs to 15 residues. Germline CDR1 SGDLS, CDR2 YYNGEE. Source material: naive CD4+ T cells from PBMCs. Subset given: CD45RA+ positively selected. The V call is TRBV9, the J call TRBJ2-1; perhaps TRBD2 as D (5 bases). The receptor's source is a man aged 18 to 29 in good health. Some clones in this sample may be carry-over from other donors' samples. For the CDR3, the DNA is TGTGCCAGCAGCGGTGGAGGAGATGCCTACAATGAGCAGTTCTTC. Amino acid sequence: CASSGGGDAYNEQFF.